What follows describes a single TCR beta chain. This sample is drawn from a study of blood T cell repertoires in COVID-19. This CDR3 is 15 amino acids long. The V and J ends lost 5 bases and 2 bases respectively, with 16 bases between them. CDR1 is SGHRS, CDR2 YFSETQ, per germline. The assay was immunoSEQ multiplex PCR, and TCRdb's table has in-frame clones only and misses some. The table includes about 170,000 clones, around 89% detected once. The receptor comes from a woman aged 18-30 years who had recovered from COVID-19. This chain links TRBV5-1 with TRBJ2-5, with D perhaps matching TRBD1 (6 bases). The sample consisted of PBMCs or T cells enriched from blood (not recorded which). CDR3 bases: TGCGCCAGCAGTCCTTCCACCGGGACACAAGAGACCCAGTACTTC. Amino acid sequence: CASSPSTGTQETQYF.